One and the same sample provided the 28 T cell receptor beta chains below, sequenced in a study of radiotherapy plus CTLA-4 blockade in lung cancer. Assay used: immunoSEQ multiplex PCR; TCRdb lists only in-frame clones, some missing. The sample has around 65,000 clones, 60% to 85% seen once. Material: peripheral blood, obtained from a patient treated with radiotherapy plus ipilimumab. These receptors originate from a human donor with non-small cell lung cancer who had a complete response to radiotherapy plus ipilimumab.

The chain uses TRBV18 and TRBJ1-2; TRBD1 is a possible D gene (5 bases). CDR1 is KGHSH and CDR2 is LQKENI in the germline V gene. The CDR3 runs to 14 residues. The V end lost 2 bases, the J end lost 2 bases, and 9 bases lay between the germline ends. CDR3 in DNA: TGTGCCAGCTCACCATTTGAGGGGAACTATGGCTACACCTTC. Residues: CASSPFEGNYGYTF. The complete variable domain, with remaining parts taken from reference TRBV18 and TRBJ1-2, reads NAGVMQNPRHLVRRRGQEARLRCSPMKGHSHVYWYRQLPEEGLKFMVYLQKENIIDESGMPKERFSAEFPKEGPSILRIQQVVRGDSAAYFCASSPFEGNYGYTFGSGTRLTVV.

A word on this clone: An end of the junction does not agree with germline; a read error may underlie this. V gene TRBV6-4 combines with J gene TRBJ2-2, with TRBD1 matching over 8 bases. CDR3 size: 14 residues. The germline V gene encodes CDR1 MRHNA and CDR2 SNTAGT. The DNA for the CDR3 is TGTGCCAACAGTGCGGACAGGGCCACCGGGGAGCTGTTTTTT. Amino acids: CANSADRATGELFF.

The V and J genes are TRBV9 and TRBJ2-3; 8 bases align to TRBD2. Germline values: CDR1 SGDLS, CDR2 YYNGEE. The trim removed 0 bases at V and 0 bases at J, leaving 6 bases unmatched. CDR3 length: 17 amino acids. DNA of the CDR3: TGTGCCAGCAGCGTAGGGATAGCGGGGACGAGCACAGATACGCAGTATTTT. Translating gives CASSVGIAGTSTDTQYF.

This rearrangement joins TRBV27 to TRBJ2-2; D possibly matches TRBD1 or TRBD2 (6 bases each). CDR1 MNHEY and CDR2 SMNVEV come from the germline V gene (reference sequence). The ends were cut back, 1 base at V and 2 bases at J, with 17 bases in the middle. This CDR3 has 18 amino acids. This CDR3 is CASSLLDRLAGNTGELFF. DNA for the CDR3: TGTGCCAGCAGTTTATTGGACAGACTGGCGGGAAACACCGGGGAGCTGTTTTTT.

The chain links TRBV2 to TRBJ1-5, with D perhaps matching TRBD1 (6 bases). CDR1 and CDR2 (germline): SNHLY, FYNNEI. The CDR3 length is 15 residues. V lost 7 bases to trimming and J lost 0 bases, with 13 bases between them. The CDR3 coding sequence is TGTGCCAGCACCTCGGACAGAAATAGCAATCAGCCCCAGCATTTT. Protein: CASTSDRNSNQPQHF.

V gene TRBV5-1 combines with J gene TRBJ1-4; 8 bases fit TRBD1. The CDR3 totals 14 residues. In germline, CDR1 is SGHRS, CDR2 YFSETQ. V shed 4 bases, J shed 5 bases, and the junction held 4 bases outside the gene matches. Here the CDR3 reads CASSRQGHNEKLFF. The CDR3 DNA is TGCGCCAGCAGCCGACAGGGGCACAATGAAAAACTGTTTTTT.

The rearrangement joins TRBV7-8 to TRBJ2-7; TRBD2 agrees at 8 bases. Trimming at V came to 5 bases and at J to 3 bases, leaving 6 bases not matched to a gene. The germline gives CDR1 SGHVS, CDR2 FQNEAQ. The CDR3 spans 14 residues. CDR3 in amino acids: CASSRRTSFYEQYV. Here the CDR3 DNA reads TGTGCCAGCAGCCGTAGGACTAGCTTCTACGAGCAGTACGTC.

The chain joins TRBV29-1 to TRBJ2-7; 7 bases align to TRBD1. In germline, CDR1 is SQVTM, CDR2 ANQGSEA. The CDR3 runs 12 residues. V lost 5 bases to trimming and J lost 7 bases; unmatched junction nucleotides: 8. CDR3 loop: CSVPAGGREQYF. CDR3 coding DNA: TGCAGCGTTCCGGCAGGGGGTCGGGAGCAGTACTTC.

This clone was detected a few times. The chain is built from TRBV7-2 and TRBJ1-4; weak D call: TRBD1 (6 bases). The CDR3 totals 13 residues. The V gene's germline CDR1 is SGHTA and CDR2 FQGNSA. Trimming removed 5 bases at V and 6 bases at J, with 10 bases between. The CDR3 sequence: CASSPYRDEKLFF. The CDR3 DNA is TGTGCCAGCAGCCCGTACAGGGATGAAAAACTGTTTTTT.

This clone appeared once. V gene TRBV30 combines with J gene TRBJ2-5, with D unresolved. The CDR3 sequence is 11 residues long. From germline, CDR1 is GTSNPN and CDR2 SVGIG (reference sequence). Trimming pared 5 bases from V and 5 bases from J, leaving 9 bases between. The DNA of the CDR3 is TGTGCCTGGGAAGAATACGAGACCCAGTACTTC. It encodes CAWEEYETQYF. Variable domain in full (rest from reference TRBV30 and TRBJ2-5): SQTIHQWPATLVQPVGSPLSLECTVEGTSNPNLYWYRQAAGRGLQLLFYSVGIGQISSEVPQNLSASRPQDRQFILSSKKLLLSDSGFYLCAWEEYETQYFGPGTRLLVL.

The V and J genes are TRBV6-5 and TRBJ2-2; D is unresolved. Germline assignment: CDR1 MNHEY and CDR2 SVGAGI. This CDR3 is built from 14 residues. Trimming removed 2 bases from V and 5 bases from J, with 9 bases in between. CDR3 in amino acids: CASSYRAVTGELFF. The CDR3, as DNA: TGTGCCAGCAGTTACCGGGCCGTTACCGGGGAGCTGTTTTTT.

V usage is TRBV14 and J usage is TRBJ1-3, with D possibly being TRBD1 (5 bases). Trimming removed 1 base at V and 3 bases at J, with 19 bases between. Germline loops: CDR1 SGHDN, CDR2 FVKESK. CDR3 length: 18 amino acids. CDR3 nucleotide sequence: TGTGCCAGCAGCCAAGCCCGTGGGGGAAACCGCGGTGGAAACACCATATATTTT. Translated: CASSQARGGNRGGNTIYF.

The chain recombines TRBV7-2 with TRBJ1-5, with 11 bases that match TRBD1. The germline V gene has CDR1 SGHTA and CDR2 FQGNSA. This CDR3 contains 16 residues. The ends lost 5 bases at V and 5 bases at J; junction bases unmatched: 8. The CDR3 region is CASSPIGQGAHQPQHF. For the CDR3, the DNA is TGTGCCAGCAGCCCAATCGGACAGGGGGCCCATCAGCCCCAGCATTTT.

The chain has TRBV5-6 and TRBJ2-3; D may match TRBD1 or TRBD2 (5 bases each). This CDR3 contains 15 residues. Germline values: CDR1 SGHDT, CDR2 YYEEEE. Trimming cost V 1 base and J 4 bases, with 13 bases left between them. CDR3 region: CASSLRGPGADTQYF. CDR3 DNA: TGTGCCAGCAGCTTGAGGGGTCCCGGGGCAGATACGCAGTATTTT.

The genes are TRBV7-2 and TRBJ2-5; 12 bases are shared with TRBD2. The CDR3 spans 15 residues. The germline CDR1 and CDR2 sequences are SGHTA and FQGNSA. Losses at the gene ends were 6 bases for V and 4 bases for J; bases not matched to a gene: 6. The CDR3 sequence: CASSSLAGGLETQYF. DNA of the CDR3: TGTGCCAGCAGTTCTCTAGCGGGGGGGCTAGAGACCCAGTACTTC.

The chain carries TRBV5-1 and TRBJ1-4; TRBD1 matches at 9 bases. The CDR3 is 16 residues long. From germline, CDR1 is SGHRS and CDR2 YFSETQ. V dropped 2 bases and J dropped 5; count of bases not matched to a gene: 7. The CDR3 loop reads CASSFWGGQGNEKLFF. In DNA, the CDR3 is TGCGCCAGCAGCTTCTGGGGAGGACAGGGGAATGAAAAACTGTTTTTT.

The chain has TRBV15 and TRBJ2-7; TRBD1 is a possible D gene (6 bases). This CDR3 region has 13 residues. Germline-derived CDR1 and CDR2 are LNHNV and YYDKDF (reference sequence). The V and J ends lost 2 bases and 6 bases respectively, with 11 bases between them. In DNA form, the CDR3 reads TGTGCCACCAGCAGACAACAGGGTCTCGAGCAGTACGTC. It codes for CATSRQQGLEQYV.

The genes are TRBV5-6 and TRBJ1-1; no definite D call. This CDR3 spans 15 amino acids. Germline loops: CDR1 SGHDT, CDR2 YYEEEE. The V end was cut by 4 bases, the J end by 4 bases, with 17 bases between. The chain's CDR3 is CASSVPIKGGTEAFF. CDR3 bases: TGTGCCAGCAGCGTGCCGATTAAGGGAGGCACTGAAGCTTTCTTT.

J is TRBJ1-1 and V is TRBV19, with 7 nucleotides matching TRBD1. Germline V gene data show CDR1 as LNHDA and CDR2 as SQIVND (reference sequence). The CDR3 totals 14 residues. Trimming cost V 6 bases and J 3 bases; bases outside gene matches: 7. The CDR3 reads CASSFDRVDTEAFF. In DNA form, the CDR3 reads TGTGCCAGTAGCTTCGACAGGGTCGACACTGAAGCTTTCTTT.

The J gene is TRBJ1-2, the V gene TRBV11-3; 7 bases align to TRBD1. The germline CDR1 and CDR2 sequences are SGHNT and YENEEA. This CDR3 is 14 amino acids long. The ends lost 5 bases at V and 2 bases at J; junction bases unmatched: 5. As DNA, the CDR3 is TGTGCCAGCAGCCACAGACAGGGCAACTATGGCTACACCTTC. As protein: CASSHRQGNYGYTF.

V and J are TRBV4-3 and TRBJ1-2; 9 positions match TRBD1. The CDR3 has 16 residues. Germline loops: CDR1 LGHNA, CDR2 YSLEER. V dropped 2 bases and J dropped 2; count of bases not matched to a gene: 6. CDR3 DNA sequence: TGCGCCAGCAGCCAATCGCCGGGGACAGGGAACTATGGCTACACCTTC. As protein: CASSQSPGTGNYGYTF.

CDR3: CASTRGGQEETQYF. DNA for the CDR3: TGTGCCAGCACCCGGGGGGGACAAGAGGAGACCCAGTACTTC. The chain carries TRBV7-2 and TRBJ2-5; the match to TRBD2 covers 8 bases. Losses at the gene ends were 7 bases for V and 5 bases for J; bases not matched to a gene: 9. The CDR3 runs 14 residues. CDR1 and CDR2 from the germline V gene are SGHTA and FQGNSA. The full variable domain, with the rest looked up from reference TRBV7-2 and TRBJ2-5, is GAGVSQSPSNKVTEKGKDVELRCDPISGHTALYWYRQSLGQGLEFLIYFQGNSAPDKSGLPSDRFSAERTGGSVSTLTIQRTQQEDSAVYLCASTRGGQEETQYFGPGTRLLVL.

This chain links TRBV5-6 with TRBJ1-6, with D perhaps TRBD1 (5 bases). Per germline, CDR1 SGHDT and CDR2 YYEEEE. This CDR3 has 18 amino acids. Trimming pared 4 bases from V and 0 bases from J, leaving 17 bases between. CDR3: CASSRRRAGSSYNSPLHF. The CDR3 DNA follows: TGTGCCAGCAGCCGGAGGAGAGCAGGGAGCTCCTATAATTCACCCCTCCACTTT.

This rearrangement joins TRBV6-5 to TRBJ2-5, with 7 bases fitting TRBD1. This CDR3 has 13 amino acids. Germline CDR1 reads MNHEY; CDR2 reads SVGAGI. With V trimmed by 0 bases and J by 5 bases, 0 bases remained unmatched. CDR3 sequence (DNA): TGTGCCAGCAGTTACTCGGACAGGGAGACCCAGTACTTC. It yields the protein CASSYSDRETQYF.

The count of this clone is one. The chain links TRBV2 to TRBJ1-5; weak D call: TRBD1 (5 bases). Trimming took 6 bases from V and 4 from J, leaving 13 bases between them. This CDR3 has 14 amino acids. The germline CDR1 and CDR2 sequences are SNHLY and FYNNEI. Here the CDR3 reads CASSLDKLNQPQHF. CDR3 sequence (DNA): TGTGCCAGCAGCTTGGACAAACTTAATCAGCCCCAGCATTTT.

The chain carries TRBV30 and TRBJ2-6; D remains unclear. Trimming left V 4 bases short and J 2 bases short, with 9 bases between. CDR3 length: 14 residues. Germline loops: CDR1 GTSNPN, CDR2 SVGIG (reference sequence). Here the CDR3 reads CAWTRDPGANVLTF. The CDR3 coding sequence is TGTGCCTGGACAAGGGATCCTGGGGCCAACGTCCTGACTTTC.

V and J are TRBV7-9 and TRBJ2-2; D is unresolved. The CDR3 is 14 amino acids. V was clipped by 5 bases and J by 2 bases, with 9 bases between them. Germline V gives CDR1 SEHNR, CDR2 FQNEAQ (reference sequence). The CDR3 bases are TGTGCCAGCAGCCAGACGGATAACACCGGGGAGCTGTTTTTT. Translation: CASSQTDNTGELFF.

The V and J genes are TRBV15 and TRBJ2-2; D possibly corresponds to TRBD1 (6 bases). Trimming pared 1 base from V and 8 bases from J, leaving 17 bases between. The germline CDR1 and CDR2 sequences are LNHNV and YYDKDF (reference sequence). The CDR3 extends over 16 amino acids. CDR3 amino acids: CATSRAAGALGGELFF. The CDR3 bases are TGTGCCACCAGCAGAGCAGCAGGGGCCTTGGGAGGGGAGCTGTTTTTT.